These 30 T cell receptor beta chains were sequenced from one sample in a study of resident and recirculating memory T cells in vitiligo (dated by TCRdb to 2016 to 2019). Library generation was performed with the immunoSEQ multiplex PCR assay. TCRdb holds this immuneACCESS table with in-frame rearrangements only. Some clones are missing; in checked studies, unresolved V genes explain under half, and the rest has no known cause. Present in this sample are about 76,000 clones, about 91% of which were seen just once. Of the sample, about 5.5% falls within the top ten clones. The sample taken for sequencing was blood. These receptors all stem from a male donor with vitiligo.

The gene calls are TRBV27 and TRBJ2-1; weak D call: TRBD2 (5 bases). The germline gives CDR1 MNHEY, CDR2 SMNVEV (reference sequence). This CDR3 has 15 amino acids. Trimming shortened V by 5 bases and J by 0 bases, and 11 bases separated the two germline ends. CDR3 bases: TGTGCCAGCAGTCCCGAGCGGAGCTCCTACAATGAGCAGTTCTTC. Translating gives CASSPERSSYNEQFF.

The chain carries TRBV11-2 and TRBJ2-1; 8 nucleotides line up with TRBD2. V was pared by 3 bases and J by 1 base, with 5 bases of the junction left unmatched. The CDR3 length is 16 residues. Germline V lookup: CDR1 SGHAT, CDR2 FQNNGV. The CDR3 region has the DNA TGTGCCAGCAGCTTTATAGCGGGAACATCCTACAATGAGCAGTTCTTC. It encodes CASSFIAGTSYNEQFF.

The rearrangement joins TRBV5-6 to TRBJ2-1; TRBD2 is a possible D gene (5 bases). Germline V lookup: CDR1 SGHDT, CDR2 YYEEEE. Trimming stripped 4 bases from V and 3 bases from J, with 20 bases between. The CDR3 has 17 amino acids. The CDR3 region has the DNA TGTGCCAGCAGCAACATGAGCCTAGCATTCCACTACAATGAGCAGTTCTTC. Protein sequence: CASSNMSLAFHYNEQFF. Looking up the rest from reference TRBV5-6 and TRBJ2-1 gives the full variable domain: DAGVTQSPTHLIKTRGQQVTLRCSPKSGHDTVSWYQQALGQGPQFIFQYYEEEERQRGNFPDRFSGHQFPNYSSELNVNALLLGDSALYLCASSNMSLAFHYNEQFFGPGTRLTVL.

The CDR3 coding sequence is TGTGCCAGCAGTTACACAGGGACAGGGAGGAATGAGCAGTTCTTC. Translation: CASSYTGTGRNEQFF. The chain combines TRBV6-5 with TRBJ2-1; 9 bases are shared with TRBD1. V shed 2 bases and J 7 bases; nucleotides not matched to a gene: 6. Germline assignment: CDR1 MNHEY and CDR2 SVGAGI. The CDR3 length is 15 residues.

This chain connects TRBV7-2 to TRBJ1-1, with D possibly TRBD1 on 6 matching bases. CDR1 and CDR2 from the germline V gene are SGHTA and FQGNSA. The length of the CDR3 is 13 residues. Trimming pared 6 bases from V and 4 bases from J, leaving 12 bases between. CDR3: CASREGGVTEAFF. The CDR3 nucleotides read TGTGCCAGCAGAGAAGGGGGGGTCACTGAAGCTTTCTTT.

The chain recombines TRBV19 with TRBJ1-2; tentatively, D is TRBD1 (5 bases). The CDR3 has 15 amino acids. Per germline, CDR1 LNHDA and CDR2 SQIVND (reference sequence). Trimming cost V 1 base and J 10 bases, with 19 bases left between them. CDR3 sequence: CASSIAGSSGGVYTF. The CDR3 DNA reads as TGTGCCAGTAGTATAGCCGGATCGTCCGGGGGGGTCTACACCTTC.

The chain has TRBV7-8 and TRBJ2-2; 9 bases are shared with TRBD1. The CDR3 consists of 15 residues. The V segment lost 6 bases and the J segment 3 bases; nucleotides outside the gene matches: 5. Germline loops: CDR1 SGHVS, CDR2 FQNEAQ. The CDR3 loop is CASRTGQGYTGELFF. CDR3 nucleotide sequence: TGTGCCAGCAGGACGGGACAGGGTTACACCGGGGAGCTGTTTTTT.

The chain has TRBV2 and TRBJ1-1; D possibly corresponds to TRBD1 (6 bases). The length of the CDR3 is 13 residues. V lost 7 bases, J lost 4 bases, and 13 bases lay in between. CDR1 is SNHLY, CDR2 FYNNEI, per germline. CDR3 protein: CASIQGGGTEAFF. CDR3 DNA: TGTGCCAGCATTCAGGGAGGGGGCACTGAAGCTTTCTTT.

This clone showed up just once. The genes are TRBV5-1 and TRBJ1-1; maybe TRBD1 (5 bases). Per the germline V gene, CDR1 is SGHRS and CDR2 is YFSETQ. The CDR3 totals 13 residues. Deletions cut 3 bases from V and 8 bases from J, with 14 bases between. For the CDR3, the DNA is TGCGCCAGCAGCTCTCAGGGCTTTGGCGAAGCTTTCTTT. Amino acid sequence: CASSSQGFGEAFF.

The CDR3 loop reads CAWSQGAETQYF. The CDR3 DNA follows: TGTGCCTGGAGCCAGGGGGCAGAGACCCAGTACTTC. The V gene is TRBV30, the J gene TRBJ2-5; 8 bases are shared with TRBD1. This CDR3 is 12 amino acids long. CDR1 and CDR2 from the germline V gene are GTSNPN and SVGIG (reference sequence). Trimming took 3 bases from V and 4 from J; bases not matched to a gene: 1.

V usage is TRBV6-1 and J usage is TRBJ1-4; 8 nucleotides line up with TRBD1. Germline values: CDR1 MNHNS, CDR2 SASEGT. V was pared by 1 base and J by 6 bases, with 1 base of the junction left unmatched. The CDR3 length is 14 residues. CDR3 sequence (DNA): TGTGCCAGCAGTGAAGGGACAGGGTATGAAAAACTGTTTTTT. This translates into CASSEGTGYEKLFF.

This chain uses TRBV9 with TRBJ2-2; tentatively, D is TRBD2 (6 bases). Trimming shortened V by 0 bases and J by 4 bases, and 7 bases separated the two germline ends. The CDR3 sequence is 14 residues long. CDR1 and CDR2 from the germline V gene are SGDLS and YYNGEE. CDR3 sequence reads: CASSVGGGTGELFF. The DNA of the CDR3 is TGTGCCAGCAGCGTAGGGGGAGGCACCGGGGAGCTGTTTTTT.

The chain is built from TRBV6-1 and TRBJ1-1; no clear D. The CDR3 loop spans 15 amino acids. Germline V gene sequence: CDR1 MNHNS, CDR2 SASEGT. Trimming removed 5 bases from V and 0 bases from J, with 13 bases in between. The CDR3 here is CASSPSTELNTEAFF. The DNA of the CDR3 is TGTGCCAGCAGTCCCTCGACGGAGCTGAACACTGAAGCTTTCTTT.

DNA for the CDR3: TGTGCCAGCAGCCCAGGGGAGAACACTGAAGCTTTCTTT. Residues: CASSPGENTEAFF. The V call is TRBV11-3, the J call TRBJ1-1, with a possible D match to TRBD1 (6 bases). The length of the CDR3 is 13 residues. CDR1 and CDR2 from the germline V gene are SGHNT and YENEEA. The ends were cut back, 5 bases at V and 1 base at J, with 8 bases in the middle.

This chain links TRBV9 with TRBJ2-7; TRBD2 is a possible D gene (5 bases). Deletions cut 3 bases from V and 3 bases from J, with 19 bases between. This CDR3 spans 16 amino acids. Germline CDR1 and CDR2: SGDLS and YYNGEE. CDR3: CASSAGSPGLNYEQYF. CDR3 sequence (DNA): TGTGCCAGCAGCGCCGGGTCCCCGGGGTTAAACTACGAGCAGTACTTC.

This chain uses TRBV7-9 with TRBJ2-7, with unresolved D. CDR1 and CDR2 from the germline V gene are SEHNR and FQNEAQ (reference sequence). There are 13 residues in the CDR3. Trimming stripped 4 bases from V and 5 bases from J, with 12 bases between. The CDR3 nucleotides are TGTGCCAGCAGCTCCTTCCCTAGTCACGAGCAGTACTTC. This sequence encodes CASSSFPSHEQYF.

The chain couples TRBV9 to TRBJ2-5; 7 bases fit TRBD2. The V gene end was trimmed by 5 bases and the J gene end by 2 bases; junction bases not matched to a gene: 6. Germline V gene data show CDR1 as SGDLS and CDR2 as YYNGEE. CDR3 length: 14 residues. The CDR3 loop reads CASRKRDPQETQYF. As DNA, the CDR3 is TGTGCCAGCAGAAAGCGGGATCCGCAAGAGACCCAGTACTTC.

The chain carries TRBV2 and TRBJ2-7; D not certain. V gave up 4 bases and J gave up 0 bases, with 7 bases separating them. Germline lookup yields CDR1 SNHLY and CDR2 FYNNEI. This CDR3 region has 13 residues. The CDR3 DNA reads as TGTGCCAGCAGTGTCGCGGACTCCTACGAGCAGTACTTC. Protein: CASSVADSYEQYF.

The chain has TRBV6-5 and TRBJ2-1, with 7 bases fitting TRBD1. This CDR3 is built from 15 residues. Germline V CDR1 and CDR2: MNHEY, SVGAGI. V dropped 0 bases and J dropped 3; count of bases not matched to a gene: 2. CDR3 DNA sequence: TGTGCCAGCAGTTACTCGGGACAGAACTACAATGAGCAGTTCTTC. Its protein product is CASSYSGQNYNEQFF.

The CDR3 here is CASGGAEQFF. CDR3 bases: TGTGCCAGCGGGGGGGCTGAGCAGTTCTTC. The rearrangement joins TRBV2 to TRBJ2-1; D possibly corresponds to TRBD2 (7 bases). Per the germline V gene, CDR1 is SNHLY and CDR2 is FYNNEI. V lost 8 bases to trimming and J lost 9 bases, with 8 bases between them. The CDR3 loop spans 10 amino acids.

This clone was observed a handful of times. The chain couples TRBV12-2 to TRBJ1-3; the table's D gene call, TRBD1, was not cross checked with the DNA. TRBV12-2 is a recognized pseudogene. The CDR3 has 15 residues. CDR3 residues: CASRLTGEIGNTIYF. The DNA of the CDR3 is TGTGCAAGTCGCTTAACAGGGGAAATAGGAAACACCATATATTTT.

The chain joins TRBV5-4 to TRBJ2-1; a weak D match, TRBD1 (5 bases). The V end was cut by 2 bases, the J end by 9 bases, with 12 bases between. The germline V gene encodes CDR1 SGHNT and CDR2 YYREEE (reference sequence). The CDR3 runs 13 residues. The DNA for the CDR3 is TGTGCCAGCAGCTTCCCGCAGCAGGGTGAGCAGTTCTTC. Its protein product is CASSFPQQGEQFF.

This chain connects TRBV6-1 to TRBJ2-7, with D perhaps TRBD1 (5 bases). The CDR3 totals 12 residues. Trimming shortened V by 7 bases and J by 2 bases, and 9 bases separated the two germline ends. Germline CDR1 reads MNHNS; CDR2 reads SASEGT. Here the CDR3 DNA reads TGTGCCAGCAAAGGACAAGCCTACGAGCAGTACTTC. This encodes CASKGQAYEQYF.

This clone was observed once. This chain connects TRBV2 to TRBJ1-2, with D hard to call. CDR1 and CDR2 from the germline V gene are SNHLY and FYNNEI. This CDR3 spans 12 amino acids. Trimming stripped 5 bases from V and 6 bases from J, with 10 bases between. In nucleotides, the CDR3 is TGTGCCAGCAGTTCACATGGGCATGGCTACACCTTC. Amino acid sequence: CASSSHGHGYTF.

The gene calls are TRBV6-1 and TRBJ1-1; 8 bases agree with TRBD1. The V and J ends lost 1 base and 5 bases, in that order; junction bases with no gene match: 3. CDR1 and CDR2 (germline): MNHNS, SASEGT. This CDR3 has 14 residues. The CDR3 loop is CASSEGTGKTEAFF. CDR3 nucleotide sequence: TGTGCCAGCAGTGAAGGGACAGGGAAAACTGAAGCTTTCTTT.

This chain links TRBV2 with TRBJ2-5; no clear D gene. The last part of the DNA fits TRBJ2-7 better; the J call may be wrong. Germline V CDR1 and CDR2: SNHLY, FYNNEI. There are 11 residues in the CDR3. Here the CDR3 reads CASMVSYEQYF. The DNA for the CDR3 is TGTGCCTCCATGGTGTCCTACGAGCAGTACTTC.

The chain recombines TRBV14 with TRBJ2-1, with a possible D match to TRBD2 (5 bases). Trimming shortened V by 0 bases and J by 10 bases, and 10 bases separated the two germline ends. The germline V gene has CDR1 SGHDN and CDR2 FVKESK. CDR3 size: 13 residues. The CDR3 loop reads CASSQDIWREQFF. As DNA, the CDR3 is TGTGCCAGCAGCCAAGATATTTGGAGGGAGCAGTTCTTC.

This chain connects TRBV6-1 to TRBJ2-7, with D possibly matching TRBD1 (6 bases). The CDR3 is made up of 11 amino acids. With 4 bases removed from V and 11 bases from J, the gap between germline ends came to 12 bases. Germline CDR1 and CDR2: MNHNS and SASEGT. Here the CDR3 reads CASSGGTIEYF. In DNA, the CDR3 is TGTGCCAGCAGTGGGGGGACAATAGAGTACTTC.

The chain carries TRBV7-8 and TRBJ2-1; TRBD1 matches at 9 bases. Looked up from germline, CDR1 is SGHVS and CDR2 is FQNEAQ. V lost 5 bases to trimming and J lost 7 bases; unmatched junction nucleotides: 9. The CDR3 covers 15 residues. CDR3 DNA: TGTGCCAGCAGCATTAACCCGGGACAGGGAAATGAGCAGTTCTTC. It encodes CASSINPGQGNEQFF.

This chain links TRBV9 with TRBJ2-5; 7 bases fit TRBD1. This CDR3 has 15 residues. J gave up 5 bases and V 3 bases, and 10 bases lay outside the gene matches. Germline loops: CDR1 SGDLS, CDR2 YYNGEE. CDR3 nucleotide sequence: TGTGCCAGCAGCGCCCAAACAGGGGAAGGCGAGACCCAGTACTTC. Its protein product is CASSAQTGEGETQYF.